Each of the 30 T cell receptor beta chains below was sequenced from the same sample in a study of blood T cell repertoires in COVID-19. Measured with immunoSEQ multiplex PCR; TCRdb has only the in-frame clones, and not every one. The profile shows about 230,000 clones, around 86% of them singletons. Sequenced material: peripheral blood. Receptor source: a man aged 45 to 65 with COVID-19, enrolled during active disease.

The V and J genes are TRBV4-1 and TRBJ1-4, with D perhaps matching TRBD1 (6 bases). V lost 5 bases and J 6 bases, leaving 13 bases between the germline ends. The length of the CDR3 is 14 residues. Germline lookup yields CDR1 MGHRA and CDR2 YSYEKL. CDR3 residues: CASSRGGSDEKLFF. The CDR3 nucleotides are TGCGCCAGCAGCAGGGGGGGCAGCGATGAAAAACTGTTTTTT.

The chain has TRBV5-6 and TRBJ2-5; D possibly corresponds to TRBD1 (6 bases). The germline gives CDR1 SGHDT, CDR2 YYEEEE. Trimming stripped 4 bases from V and 2 bases from J, with 9 bases between. The CDR3 totals 13 residues. CDR3 residues: CASSRTGQETQYF. CDR3 coding DNA: TGTGCCAGCAGCCGAACAGGGCAAGAGACCCAGTACTTC.

The J gene is TRBJ1-5, the V gene TRBV30; possible D gene TRBD1, 5 bases. The V gene's germline CDR1 is GTSNPN and CDR2 SVGIG (reference sequence). The CDR3 runs to 13 residues. Trimming removed 4 bases from V and 0 bases from J, with 7 bases in between. CDR3 sequence (DNA): TGTGCCTGGAACAGGTATAGCAATCAGCCCCAGCATTTT. Its protein is CAWNRYSNQPQHF.

The chain links TRBV9 to TRBJ1-4; the match to TRBD1 covers 12 bases. V dropped 2 bases and J dropped 14; count of bases not matched to a gene: 13. Germline loops: CDR1 SGDLS, CDR2 YYNGEE. The CDR3 loop spans 16 amino acids. CDR3 nucleotides: TGTGCCAGCAGCGTCACCCCGGGACAGGGGGCCGGGCTTCTGTTTTTT. Protein: CASSVTPGQGAGLLFF.

The rearrangement joins TRBV7-3 to TRBJ1-3; 11 bases are a match to TRBD1. The CDR3 is made up of 17 amino acids. Germline V CDR1 and CDR2: SGHTA, FQGTGA. V was pared by 1 base and J by 2 bases, with 4 bases of the junction left unmatched. CDR3 sequence: CASSLNGQGAAGNTIYF. The CDR3 nucleotides read TGTGCCAGCAGCTTAAACGGACAGGGGGCTGCTGGAAACACCATATATTTT.

This chain connects TRBV9 to TRBJ1-2, with D tentatively TRBD1 (5 bases). From germline, CDR1 is SGDLS and CDR2 YYNGEE. The V and J ends lost 5 bases and 2 bases respectively, with 13 bases between them. The CDR3 is 14 residues long. CDR3 nucleotide sequence: TGTGCCAGCAGTCCCGCCCGGGGGAACTATGGCTACACCTTC. Residues: CASSPARGNYGYTF.

The gene calls are TRBV7-8 and TRBJ1-4; D remains ambiguous. Germline V CDR1 and CDR2: SGHVS, FQNEAQ. Between the trimmed V and J ends, which lost 4 bases and 8 bases, there was a span of 20 bases. The CDR3 covers 16 residues. The CDR3 DNA is TGTGCCAGCAGCTCTAGTCGGTGGCCTAATGGAGAAAAACTGTTTTTT. Amino acids: CASSSSRWPNGEKLFF.

This chain uses TRBV2 with TRBJ1-1; TRBD1 matches at 8 bases. V was pared by 7 bases and J by 10 bases, with 11 bases of the junction left unmatched. The CDR3 is 13 amino acids. Germline V lookup: CDR1 SNHLY, CDR2 FYNNEI. The CDR3 loop reads CASTVQGEGGAFF. The DNA for the CDR3 is TGTGCCAGCACCGTACAGGGGGAGGGTGGAGCTTTCTTT.

This clone was found once. J is TRBJ2-7 and V is TRBV15; D is perhaps TRBD1 (7 bases). The CDR3 length is 14 residues. V was shortened by 3 bases and J by 5 bases, with 14 bases between the two germline ends. In germline, CDR1 is LNHNV, CDR2 YYDKDF (reference sequence). The CDR3 nucleotides read TGTGCCACCAGCAGTGACAGGGAGGAGGACGAGCAGTACTTC. This encodes CATSSDREEDEQYF.

The J gene is TRBJ2-1, the V gene TRBV7-6; 10 bases agree with TRBD1. The length of the CDR3 is 17 residues. Per the germline V gene, CDR1 is SGHVS and CDR2 is FNYEAQ. Germline trimming cut 4 bases from V and 8 bases from J; bases unmatched to any gene: 14. The CDR3: CASSSTSGTGVLDEQFF. CDR3 in DNA: TGTGCCAGCAGCTCCACGAGCGGGACAGGGGTCTTGGATGAGCAGTTCTTC.

The rearrangement joins TRBV6-5 to TRBJ2-7, with D possibly being TRBD1 (6 bases). There are 14 residues in the CDR3. Germline-derived CDR1 and CDR2 are MNHEY and SVGAGI. V lost 6 bases and J lost 1, with 13 bases in between. The DNA for the CDR3 is TGTGCCAGCAGAGCTGACAGGAGTTCCTACGAGCAGTACTTC. This codes for CASRADRSSYEQYF.

The chain employs TRBV7-9 and TRBJ2-3; perhaps TRBD1 as D (5 bases). The CDR3 sequence is 12 residues long. V dropped 5 bases and J dropped 4 bases, with 7 bases sitting between them. Germline CDR1 reads SEHNR; CDR2 reads FQNEAQ (reference sequence). CDR3 region: CASSRQSDTQYF. The CDR3 DNA sequence: TGTGCCAGCAGCCGACAGTCAGATACGCAGTATTTT.

In DNA, the CDR3 is TGTGCCAGCAGTTACAGCGCCAGCCAAGAGACCCAGTACTTC. The encoded protein is CASSYSASQETQYF. V and J are TRBV6-2 or TRBV6-3 and TRBJ2-5, with D hard to call. The CDR3 consists of 14 residues. V lost 2 bases to trimming and J lost 1 base, with 8 bases between them. The germline V gene has CDR1 MNHEY and CDR2 SVGEGT.

V is TRBV7-2 and J is TRBJ1-1; perhaps TRBD1 as D (5 bases). V lost 2 bases and J lost 7, with 11 bases in between. This CDR3 comprises 13 residues. The germline gives CDR1 SGHTA, CDR2 FQGNSA. The CDR3 protein is CASSLLGEGEAFF. In DNA, the CDR3 is TGTGCCAGCAGCTTACTAGGGGAAGGTGAAGCTTTCTTT.

V usage is TRBV27 and J usage is TRBJ2-2; tentatively, D is TRBD1 (6 bases). Germline CDR1 and CDR2: MNHEY and SMNVEV (reference sequence). V lost 2 bases and J lost 4, with 14 bases in between. This CDR3 comprises 16 residues. The CDR3 nucleotides are TGTGCCAGCAGTTTAGTTCCCGGGACAATCACCGGGGAGCTGTTTTTT. This sequence encodes CASSLVPGTITGELFF.

The V and J genes are TRBV19 and TRBJ2-7, with 12 bases fitting TRBD1. The CDR3 totals 14 residues. The V gene end was trimmed by 4 bases and the J gene end by 7 bases; junction bases not matched to a gene: 5. Germline V gene data show CDR1 as LNHDA and CDR2 as SQIVND (reference sequence). For the CDR3, the DNA is TGTGCCAGTAGTACGGGACAGGGGGCGCGGGAGCAGTACTTC. It encodes CASSTGQGAREQYF.

Here the CDR3 reads CASSYVDRVNQPQHF. CDR3 DNA: TGTGCCAGCAGTTACGTCGACAGGGTCAATCAGCCCCAGCATTTT. V usage is TRBV6-6 and J usage is TRBJ1-5, with 7 bases that match TRBD1. Germline V gene sequence: CDR1 MNHNY, CDR2 SVGAGI (reference sequence). CDR3 size: 15 residues. Trimming took 2 bases from V and 3 from J; bases not matched to a gene: 4.

V gene TRBV7-6 combines with J gene TRBJ2-5; tentative D call: TRBD2 (5 bases). The ends were cut back, 1 base at V and 5 bases at J, with 11 bases in the middle. The CDR3 totals 14 residues. Germline V gene lookup returns CDR1 SGHVS and CDR2 FNYEAQ. CDR3 amino acids: CASSLGASRETQYF. CDR3 nucleotides: TGTGCCAGCAGCTTAGGAGCTAGCAGGGAGACCCAGTACTTC.

This chain connects TRBV5-1 to TRBJ1-4; D not certain. The CDR3 is made up of 14 amino acids. V lost 2 bases and J 3 bases, leaving 8 bases between the germline ends. Germline CDR1 reads SGHRS; CDR2 reads YFSETQ. In DNA form, the CDR3 reads TGCGCCAGCAGCTTCGTAGCCGCTAATGAAAAACTGTTTTTT. It encodes CASSFVAANEKLFF.

The CDR3 DNA reads as TGCGCCAGCAGCTTGCTAGCGGGAGGGTTTTCCTACGAGCAGTACTTC. It yields the protein CASSLLAGGFSYEQYF. This chain joins TRBV5-1 and TRBJ2-7, with 12 nucleotides matching TRBD2. Trimming removed 1 base from V and 1 base from J; junction bases left unmatched: 3. Germline lookup yields CDR1 SGHRS and CDR2 YFSETQ. The CDR3 runs 16 residues. Full variable domain (remainder filled in from reference TRBV5-1 and TRBJ2-7): KAGVTQTPRYLIKTRGQQVTLSCSPISGHRSVSWYQQTPGQGLQFLFEYFSETQRNKGNFPGRFSGRQFSNSRSEMNVSTLELGDSALYLCASSLLAGGFSYEQYFGPGTRLTVT.

This clone showed up just once. The chain carries TRBV29-1 and TRBJ2-4; 8 nucleotides match TRBD1. CDR3 size: 17 residues. The germline V gene has CDR1 SQVTM and CDR2 ANQGSEA. CDR3 loop: CNDSYRGATHAKNIQYF. CDR3 DNA: TGCAACGACTCATACAGGGGGGCTACACACGCCAAAAACATTCAGTACTTC.

The gene calls are TRBV19 and TRBJ1-1; the D is unclear. V lost 3 bases and J 0 bases, leaving 14 bases between the germline ends. Germline CDR1 reads LNHDA; CDR2 reads SQIVND (reference sequence). The CDR3 has 16 residues. CDR3 protein: CASSISSDLMNTEAFF. The CDR3 nucleotides are TGTGCCAGTAGTATCAGCTCGGACTTAATGAACACTGAAGCTTTCTTT.

In regard to this clone: Other DNA variants within this sample encode the same CDR3. The chain recombines TRBV11-2 with TRBJ2-7; 9 nucleotides match TRBD1. This CDR3 contains 14 residues. The germline V gene encodes CDR1 SGHAT and CDR2 FQNNGV. V lost 3 bases, J lost 2 bases, and 2 bases stayed unmatched. The CDR3 protein is CASSLGQGAYEQYF. The CDR3 DNA reads as TGTGCCAGCAGCTTGGGACAGGGAGCCTACGAGCAGTACTTC.

The chain joins TRBV15 to TRBJ2-7, with D maybe TRBD1 (6 bases). Trimming cost V 0 bases and J 2 bases, with 17 bases left between them. The length of the CDR3 is 17 residues. Germline assignment: CDR1 LNHNV and CDR2 YYDKDF (reference sequence). The CDR3 loop is CATSRDSGTGPTYEQYF. The CDR3 DNA reads TGTGCCACCAGCAGAGATTCGGGAACAGGGCCGACCTACGAGCAGTACTTC.

This rearrangement joins TRBV1 to TRBJ1-5; the table's D call, TRBD1, has no DNA check behind it. TRBV1 is reported as a pseudogene. This CDR3 has 17 amino acids. CDR3 in DNA: TGCACCAGCAGCCAGGATACAGAAGTAACAGACAATCAGCCCCAGCATTTT. Its protein product is CTSSQDTEVTDNQPQHF.

This clone was seen only once. This chain uses TRBV11-1 with TRBJ2-5; 9 nucleotides match TRBD2. V dropped 5 bases and J dropped 4; count of bases not matched to a gene: 11. The V gene's germline CDR1 is SGHAT and CDR2 FQDESV (reference sequence). This CDR3 is 16 amino acids long. In DNA form, the CDR3 reads TGTGCCAGCAGCCTGACTAGCGGAGGGGGCGGAGAGACCCAGTACTTC. Its translation is CASSLTSGGGGETQYF.

Only a few counts were recorded for this clone. V usage is TRBV9 and J usage is TRBJ2-1, with 9 bases matching TRBD2. V dropped 2 bases and J dropped 2; count of bases not matched to a gene: 2. Germline V gives CDR1 SGDLS, CDR2 YYNGEE. The length of the CDR3 is 15 residues. The CDR3 sequence: CASSVEREAYNEQFF. The CDR3, as DNA: TGTGCCAGCAGCGTTGAGCGGGAGGCCTACAATGAGCAGTTCTTC.

This rearrangement joins TRBV11-2 to TRBJ2-2; D possibly corresponds to TRBD2 (5 bases). The V gene's germline CDR1 is SGHAT and CDR2 FQNNGV. This CDR3 contains 16 residues. V lost 4 bases, J lost 1 base, and 13 bases lay in between. The CDR3 reads CASSSGLAGNTGELFF. The CDR3 DNA sequence: TGTGCCAGCAGCTCGGGTCTGGCGGGGAACACCGGGGAGCTGTTTTTT. Full variable domain (missing parts from reference TRBV11-2 and TRBJ2-2): EAGVAQSPRYKIIEKRQSVAFWCNPISGHATLYWYQQILGQGPKLLIQFQNNGVVDDSQLPKDRFSAERLKGVDSTLKIQPAKLEDSAVYLCASSSGLAGNTGELFFGEGSRLTVL.

This clone appeared a few times. CDR3 sequence: CASSLGQGALDYGYTF. CDR3 DNA sequence: TGTGCCAGCAGCCTGGGACAGGGGGCGCTTGACTATGGCTACACCTTC. This chain joins TRBV7-3 and TRBJ1-2; TRBD1 aligns across 12 bases. Germline CDR1 reads SGHTA; CDR2 reads FQGTGA. Germline trimming cut 5 bases from V and 3 bases from J; bases unmatched to any gene: 7. The CDR3 totals 16 residues.

This sequence joins TRBV5-6 and TRBJ1-1; no definite D call. Germline loops: CDR1 SGHDT, CDR2 YYEEEE. Trimming left V 1 base short and J 5 bases short, with 9 bases between. The CDR3 is 13 residues long. CDR3 residues: CASSLTWLTEAFF. CDR3 nucleotides: TGTGCCAGCAGCTTGACATGGCTTACTGAAGCTTTCTTT.